Listed here are 17 T cell receptor beta chains from one sample, sequenced in a study of blood T cell repertoires in COVID-19. The method was immunoSEQ multiplex PCR; TCRdb's version includes in-frame clones alone and lacks a portion of them. The sample contains roughly 360,000 clones, roughly 77% of which appear only once. Material: peripheral blood. The receptors here all came from a human donor with acute or convalescent COVID-19. The donor label of this sample is uncertain.

The rearrangement uses TRBV6-5 and TRBJ1-6; D is unclear. The CDR3 runs to 13 residues. V was trimmed by 6 bases and J by 8 bases, leaving 11 bases between them. Germline V gene lookup returns CDR1 MNHEY and CDR2 SVGAGI. Here the CDR3 DNA reads TGTGCCAGCAGAGGCAGGTGGGATTCACCCCTCCACTTT. Protein: CASRGRWDSPLHF.

On this clone: The sample holds other DNA sequences that translate to the same CDR3. The genes are TRBV6-5 and TRBJ1-2; TRBD1 matches 9 bases. The CDR3 consists of 12 residues. Trimming took 6 bases from V and 5 from J; bases not matched to a gene: 1. Germline loops: CDR1 MNHEY, CDR2 SVGAGI. CDR3 sequence: CASRGTGYGYTF. The CDR3 coding sequence is TGTGCCAGCAGGGGGACAGGGTATGGCTACACCTTC.

This clone occurred many times. The chain joins TRBV30 to TRBJ1-2, with unresolved D. The V end lost 5 bases, the J end lost 1 base, and 8 bases lay between the germline ends. The CDR3 totals 12 residues. Germline CDR1 reads GTSNPN; CDR2 reads SVGIG (reference sequence). The CDR3 region is CAWFQINYGYTF. The CDR3 DNA reads TGTGCCTGGTTTCAGATTAACTATGGCTACACCTTC.

The chain recombines TRBV7-9 with TRBJ1-5; unclear D gene. The germline V gene has CDR1 SEHNR and CDR2 FQNEAQ (reference sequence). The CDR3 is made up of 13 amino acids. Trimming stripped 7 bases from V and 5 bases from J, with 12 bases between. In DNA, the CDR3 is TGTGCCAGCACCCCGGGTTTCGATCAGCCCCAGCATTTT. Residues: CASTPGFDQPQHF.

The chain uses TRBV5-4 and TRBJ2-1, with TRBD2 matching over 8 bases. The CDR3 extends over 15 amino acids. V trimming: 10 bases; J trimming: 3 bases; junction bases outside the gene matches: 12. In germline, CDR1 is SGHNT, CDR2 YYREEE (reference sequence). The CDR3 reads CAGQIGGAVYNEQFF. The CDR3 region has the DNA TGTGCCGGTCAGATCGGGGGGGCCGTCTACAATGAGCAGTTCTTC.

J is TRBJ1-2 and V is TRBV2; 7 bases map to TRBD1. The junction had 12 bases not matched to a gene; V was cut back by 1 base and J by 4 bases. This CDR3 is built from 17 residues. CDR1 is SNHLY and CDR2 is FYNNEI in the germline V gene. The CDR3 DNA sequence: TGTGCCAGCAGTGAAGAAAGAGGGGGCCTAACTAGCTATGGCTACACCTTC. This codes for CASSEERGGLTSYGYTF.

The chain uses TRBV14 and TRBJ2-7, with 8 bases lining up with TRBD2. Germline V lookup: CDR1 SGHDN, CDR2 FVKESK. With 5 bases clipped from V and 1 base from J, the junction kept 1 base outside the gene matches. The CDR3 is 13 amino acids. CDR3 residues: CASSSGGSYEQYF. The CDR3 nucleotides are TGTGCCAGCAGCAGCGGGGGTTCCTACGAGCAGTACTTC.

The chain couples TRBV5-4 to TRBJ1-1, with D tentatively TRBD1 (5 bases). Trimming took off 4 bases at V and 0 bases at J, with 10 bases between the two ends. The germline CDR1 and CDR2 sequences are SGHNT and YYREEE (reference sequence). The CDR3 is 14 residues long. DNA for the CDR3: TGTGCCAGCAGCCCCAGGGTCATGAACACTGAAGCTTTCTTT. Residues: CASSPRVMNTEAFF.

This chain connects TRBV7-9 to TRBJ2-1, with 7 bases fitting TRBD1. Germline V gene lookup returns CDR1 SEHNR and CDR2 FQNEAQ (reference sequence). The length of the CDR3 is 14 residues. The V segment lost 5 bases and the J segment 6 bases; nucleotides outside the gene matches: 7. As DNA, the CDR3 is TGTGCCAGCAGCCCGGGACAGCCAGGCAATGAGCAGTTCTTC. Protein: CASSPGQPGNEQFF. Looking up the rest from reference TRBV7-9 and TRBJ2-1 gives the full variable domain: DTGVSQNPRHKITKRGQNVTFRCDPISEHNRLYWYRQTLGQGPEFLTYFQNEAQLEKSRLLSDRFSAERPKGSFSTLEIQRTEQGDSAMYLCASSPGQPGNEQFFGPGTRLTVL.

This clone was picked up one time. This chain uses TRBV7-9 with TRBJ1-4; 8 nucleotides align to TRBD1. J was trimmed by 5 bases and V by 5 bases; bases with no gene match: 1. The CDR3 is made up of 13 amino acids. From germline, CDR1 is SEHNR and CDR2 FQNEAQ (reference sequence). The CDR3 loop is CASSRDRNEKLFF. The DNA for the CDR3 is TGTGCCAGCAGCCGGGACAGGAATGAAAAACTGTTTTTT.

The chain joins TRBV29-1 to TRBJ2-7, with 8 bases matching TRBD1. This CDR3 comprises 12 residues. Trimming cost V 8 bases and J 4 bases; bases outside gene matches: 7. CDR1 and CDR2 from the germline V gene are SQVTM and ANQGSEA. This chain's CDR3 is CSFSRTGYEQYF. CDR3 in DNA: TGCAGCTTCAGCAGGACAGGGTACGAGCAGTACTTC.

Turning to this clone: Other DNA sequences in this sample translate to the same CDR3. This chain joins TRBV30 and TRBJ1-5, with 7 bases that match TRBD1. The V gene end was trimmed by 4 bases and the J gene end by 0 bases; junction bases not matched to a gene: 0. The V gene's germline CDR1 is GTSNPN and CDR2 SVGIG (reference sequence). This CDR3 has 13 residues. The chain's CDR3 is CAWNRGSNQPQHF. CDR3 sequence (DNA): TGTGCCTGGAACAGGGGTAGCAATCAGCCCCAGCATTTT. Drawing the rest from reference TRBV30 and TRBJ1-5, the complete variable domain is SQTIHQWPATLVQPVGSPLSLECTVEGTSNPNLYWYRQAAGRGLQLLFYSVGIGQISSEVPQNLSASRPQDRQFILSSKKLLLSDSGFYLCAWNRGSNQPQHFGDGTRLSIL.

V usage is TRBV30 and J usage is TRBJ1-5; tentative D call: TRBD1 (6 bases). The CDR3 is made up of 13 amino acids. Germline V lookup: CDR1 GTSNPN, CDR2 SVGIG (reference sequence). Trimming removed 5 bases from V and 2 bases from J, with 10 bases in between. The CDR3 reads CAWGRQGNQPQHF. The CDR3 nucleotides read TGTGCCTGGGGCCGACAGGGCAATCAGCCCCAGCATTTT.

There are a few counts of this clone. The genes are TRBV6-6 and TRBJ2-5, with 8 bases matching TRBD2. The CDR3 contains 14 residues. CDR1 is MNHNY and CDR2 is SVGAGI in the germline V gene (reference sequence). V lost 7 bases, J lost 2 bases, and 6 bases stayed unmatched. The CDR3 DNA reads as TGTGCCAGCACGCCGGGAGGGCGGCAAGAGACCCAGTACTTC. Amino acids: CASTPGGRQETQYF.

The chain recombines TRBV6-5 with TRBJ1-5; D might be TRBD1 (5 bases). The CDR3 length is 14 residues. CDR1 and CDR2 from the germline V gene are MNHEY and SVGAGI. Trimming took 6 bases from V and 1 from J, leaving 10 bases between them. The CDR3 sequence: CASRDIGSNQPQHF. CDR3 nucleotides: TGTGCCAGCAGGGACATTGGAAGCAATCAGCCCCAGCATTTT.

At least ten counts were recorded for this clone. The rearrangement links TRBV4-1 to TRBJ2-3; 7 nucleotides align to TRBD2. J was trimmed by 3 bases and V by 1 base; bases with no gene match: 1. The CDR3 loop spans 14 amino acids. Germline V gives CDR1 MGHRA, CDR2 YSYEKL. The chain's CDR3 is CASSQGAGTDTQYF. CDR3 coding DNA: TGCGCCAGCAGCCAAGGAGCGGGAACAGATACGCAGTATTTT.

This clone was detected once. The genes are TRBV29-1 and TRBJ2-5; perhaps TRBD1 as D (5 bases). This CDR3 is 14 amino acids long. The germline V and J ends were trimmed by 5 bases and 5 bases, with 18 bases remaining between them. CDR1 is SQVTM and CDR2 is ANQGSEA in the germline V gene. This CDR3 is CSVSQTALGETQYF. The CDR3 DNA reads as TGCAGCGTTTCTCAGACAGCCCTCGGGGAGACCCAGTACTTC.